This T cell receptor (beta chain) was documented in a study of cytomegalovirus exposure and HLA in healthy donors. As for the study in general: Of around 400 genotyped donors, 80% to 85% grouped in the Caucasian-associated ancestry cluster.

This clone was detected a few times. What it binds is unknown. Study results and limitations: There were around 160 TCR beta chains listed as cytomegalovirus-associated.

It was healthy bone marrow donors who served as donors. A multiplex PCR was run with 60 Vbeta primers and 13 Jbeta primers. This table comes from immunoSEQ multiplex PCR, and its TCRdb copy is limited to in-frame clones, with some not included. The data show 100,000 to 150,000 clones, 75% to 80% seen once. This sequence was found in a male donor in good health and CMV-seronegative. Material: PBMCs.

The CDR3 region is CAIGGTSNQPQHF. The CDR3, as DNA: TGTGCCATCGGCGGCACTAGCAATCAGCCCCAGCATTTT. The chain recombines TRBV10-3 with TRBJ1-5; D ambiguous. The germline CDR1 and CDR2 sequences are ENHRY and SYGVKD. With 8 bases removed from V and 0 bases from J, the gap between germline ends came to 8 bases. The CDR3 totals 13 residues.